This T cell receptor (beta chain) was observed in a study of blood T cell repertoires in COVID-19. Study as a whole: The cDNA or gDNA used as material had been derived from T cells, B-cell-depleted T cells, or PBMCs.

CDR3 length equals 16 residues. The trim removed 5 bases at V and 3 bases at J, leaving 11 bases unmatched. Germline V gives CDR1 SGHTA, CDR2 FQGNSA. This clone came up a few times. The data were produced by immunoSEQ multiplex PCR, yet TCRdb's version contains in-frame clones alone and is incomplete. The table includes under 200,000 clones, about 80% detected once. Participants were aged roughly 18 to 89 years from approximately 23 US areas. Donors in Cohort 3 who had recovered were those with two negative PCRs, healthcare professional clearance, or resolution of their symptoms. This chain uses TRBV7-2 with TRBJ1-1, with TRBD1 identical over 8 bases. Sequencing was done on a sample of PBMCs or T cells enriched from blood (not recorded which). The origin of this receptor is a man in his fifties who had recovered from COVID-19. As DNA, the CDR3 is TGTGCCAGCAGCGGGCCAGGGGGCATAACGCACACTGAAGCTTTCTTT. This codes for CASSGPGGITHTEAFF.